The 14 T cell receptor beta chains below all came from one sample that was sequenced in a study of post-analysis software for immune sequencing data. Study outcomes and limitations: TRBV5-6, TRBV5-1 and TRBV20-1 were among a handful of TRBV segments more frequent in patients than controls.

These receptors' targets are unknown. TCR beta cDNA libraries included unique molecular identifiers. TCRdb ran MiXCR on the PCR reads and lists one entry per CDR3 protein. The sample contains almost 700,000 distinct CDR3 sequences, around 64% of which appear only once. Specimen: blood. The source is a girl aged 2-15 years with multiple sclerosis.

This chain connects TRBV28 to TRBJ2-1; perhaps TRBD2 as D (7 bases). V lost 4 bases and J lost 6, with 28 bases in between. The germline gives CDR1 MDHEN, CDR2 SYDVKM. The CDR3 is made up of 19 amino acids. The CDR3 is CASSSTSGRGKGSLNEQFF. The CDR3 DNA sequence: TGTGCCAGCAGTTCCACATCGGGGAGGGGGAAGGGTTCACTCAATGAGCAGTTCTTC.

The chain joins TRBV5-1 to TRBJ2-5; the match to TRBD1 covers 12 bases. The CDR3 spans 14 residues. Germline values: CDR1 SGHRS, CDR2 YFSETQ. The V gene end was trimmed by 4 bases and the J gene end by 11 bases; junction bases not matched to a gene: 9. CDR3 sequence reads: CASSRGQGAREQYF. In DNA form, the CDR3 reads TGCGCCAGCAGCCGGGGACAGGGGGCGCGGGAGCAGTACTTC.

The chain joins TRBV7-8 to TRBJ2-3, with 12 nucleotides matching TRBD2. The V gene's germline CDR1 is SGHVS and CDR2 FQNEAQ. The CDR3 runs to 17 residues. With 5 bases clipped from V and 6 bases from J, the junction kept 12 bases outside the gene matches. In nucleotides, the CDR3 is TGTGCCAGCAGCCCCCGACTAGCGGGAGCGAACTTCGATACGCAGTATTTT. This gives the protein CASSPRLAGANFDTQYF.

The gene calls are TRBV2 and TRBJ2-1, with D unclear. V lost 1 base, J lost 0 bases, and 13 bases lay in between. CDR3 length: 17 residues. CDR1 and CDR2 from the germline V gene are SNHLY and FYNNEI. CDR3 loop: CASSEENLYSSYNEQFF. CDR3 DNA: TGTGCCAGCAGTGAAGAGAACCTGTACAGCTCCTACAATGAGCAGTTCTTC.

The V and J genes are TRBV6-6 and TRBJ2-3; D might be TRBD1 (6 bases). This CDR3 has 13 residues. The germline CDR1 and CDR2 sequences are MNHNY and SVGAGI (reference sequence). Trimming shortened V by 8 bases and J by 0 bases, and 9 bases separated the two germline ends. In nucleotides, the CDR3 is TGTGCCAGCGAGGGGACAAGCACAGATACGCAGTATTTT. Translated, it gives CASEGTSTDTQYF.

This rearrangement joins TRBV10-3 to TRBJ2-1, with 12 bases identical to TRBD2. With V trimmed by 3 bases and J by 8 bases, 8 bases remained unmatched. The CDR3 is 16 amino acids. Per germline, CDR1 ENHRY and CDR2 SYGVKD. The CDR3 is CAISDSLAGGPYEQFF. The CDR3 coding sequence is TGTGCCATCAGTGACAGCCTAGCGGGGGGGCCCTATGAGCAGTTCTTC.

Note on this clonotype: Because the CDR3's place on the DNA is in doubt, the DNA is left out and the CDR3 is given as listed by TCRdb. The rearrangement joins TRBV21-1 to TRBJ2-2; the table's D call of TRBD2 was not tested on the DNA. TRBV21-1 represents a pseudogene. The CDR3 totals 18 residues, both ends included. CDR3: CASSKWGSGATNTGELFF.

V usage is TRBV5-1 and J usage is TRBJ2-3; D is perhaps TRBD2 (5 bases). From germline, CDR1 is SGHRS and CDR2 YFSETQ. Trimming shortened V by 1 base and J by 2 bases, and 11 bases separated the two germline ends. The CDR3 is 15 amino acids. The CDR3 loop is CASSLQRALTDTQYF. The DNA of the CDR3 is TGCGCCAGCAGCTTGCAGAGGGCCCTCACAGATACGCAGTATTTT.

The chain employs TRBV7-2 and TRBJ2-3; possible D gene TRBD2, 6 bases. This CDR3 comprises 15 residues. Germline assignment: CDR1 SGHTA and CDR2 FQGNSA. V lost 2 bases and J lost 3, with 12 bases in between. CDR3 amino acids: CASSLNVGGTDTQYF. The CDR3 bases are TGTGCCAGCAGCTTAAATGTAGGAGGGACAGATACGCAGTATTTT.

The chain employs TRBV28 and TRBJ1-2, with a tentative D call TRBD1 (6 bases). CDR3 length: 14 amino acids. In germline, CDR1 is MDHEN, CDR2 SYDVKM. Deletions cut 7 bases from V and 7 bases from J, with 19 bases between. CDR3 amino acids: CASTPFKGVGGYTF. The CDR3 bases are TGTGCCAGCACTCCCTTTAAGGGGGTTGGTGGCTACACCTTC.

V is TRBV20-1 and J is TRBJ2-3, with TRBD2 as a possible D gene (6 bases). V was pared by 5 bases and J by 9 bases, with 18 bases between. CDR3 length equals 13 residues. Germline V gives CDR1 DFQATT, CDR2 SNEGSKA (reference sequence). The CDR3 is CSAPARDLETQYF. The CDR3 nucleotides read TGCAGTGCTCCAGCCCGGGACTTGGAGACGCAGTATTTT.

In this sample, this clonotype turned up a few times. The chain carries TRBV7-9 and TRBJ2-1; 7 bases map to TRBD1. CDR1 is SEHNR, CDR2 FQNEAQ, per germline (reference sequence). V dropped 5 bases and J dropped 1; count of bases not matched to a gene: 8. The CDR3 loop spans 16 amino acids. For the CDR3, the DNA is TGTGCCAGCAGCCCCGCTCCGGGACAGTCCTACAATGAGCAGTTCTTC. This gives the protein CASSPAPGQSYNEQFF.

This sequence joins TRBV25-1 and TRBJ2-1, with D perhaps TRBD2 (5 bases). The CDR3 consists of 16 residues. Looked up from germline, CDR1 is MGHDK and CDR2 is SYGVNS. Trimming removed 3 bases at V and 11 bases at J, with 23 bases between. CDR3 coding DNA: TGTGCCAGCAGTGATTCCGAGGGAGTACCCCCACCCCAGCAGTTCTTC. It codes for CASSDSEGVPPPQQFF.

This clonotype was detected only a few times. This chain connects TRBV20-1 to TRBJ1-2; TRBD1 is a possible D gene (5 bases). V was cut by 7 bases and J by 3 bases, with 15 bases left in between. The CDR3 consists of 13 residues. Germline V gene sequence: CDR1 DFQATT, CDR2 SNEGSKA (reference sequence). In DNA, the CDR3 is TGCAGTGTTAGGGACCCAACAGACTATGGCTACACCTTC. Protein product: CSVRDPTDYGYTF.